Listed below are T cell receptor beta chains from one sample, sequenced in a study of CD8 T cells in Susac syndrome. TCRdb analysed the immunoSEQ multiplex PCR reads with MiXCR anew, one entry per CDR3 protein. Seen here are about 240,000 distinct CDR3 sequences, 96% observed once, and the top ten hold roughly 0.1%. Specimen: CD4+ T cells from PBMCs. The receptors come from a human donor with Susac syndrome. Each CDR3 is given with its conserved first and last residue. D genes are given only for firm matches. Clone size is not always given. Where it is, it says once, few, many or a class for expanded clones.

.	TRBV20-1	14	once	TRBJ1-4	CSAPSIGGYEKLFF	TGCAGTGCTCCCAGCATTGGGGGGTACGAAAAACTGTTTTTT
.	TRBV29-1	16	.	TRBJ2-1	CSVRGVGGNSYNEQFF	TGCAGCGTCCGAGGCGTGGGAGGCAACTCCTACAATGAGCAGTTCTTC
TRBD1	TRBV12-3/TRBV12-4	13	.	TRBJ1-2	CASRMGQVAGYTF	TGTGCCAGCAGGATGGGACAGGTGGCTGGCTACACCTTC
.	TRBV20-1	12	.	TRBJ1-5	CSAISDSWPQHF	TGCAGTGCTATAAGCGACAGTTGGCCCCAGCATTTT
TRBD2	TRBV6-2/TRBV6-3	16	.	TRBJ2-1	CASSSAGLAQRNEQFF	TGTGCCAGCAGTTCCGCGGGACTAGCTCAGAGAAATGAGCAGTTCTTC
.	TRBV5-1	14	.	TRBJ2-7	CASSFRQGGWEQYF	TGCGCCAGCAGCTTCCGACAGGGAGGTTGGGAGCAGTACTTC
TRBD2	TRBV29-1	14	.	TRBJ2-3	CSAAGTRGTDTQYF	TGCAGCGCCGCCGGGACTAGGGGCACAGATACGCAGTATTTT
.	TRBV10-3	14	.	TRBJ2-4	CAISESVVLPIQYF	TGTGCCATCAGTGAGTCGGTAGTGTTGCCCATTCAGTACTTC
TRBD1	TRBV5-5	15	.	TRBJ1-1	CASSYQGAVNTEAFF	TGTGCCAGCAGCTATCAGGGGGCTGTGAACACTGAAGCTTTCTTT
TRBD2	TRBV24-1	15	.	TRBJ2-1	CATSEALAGADEQFF	TGTGCCACCAGTGAAGCGCTAGCGGGAGCGGATGAGCAGTTCTTC
TRBD2	TRBV12-3/TRBV12-4	13	few	TRBJ2-5	CASSLAGAETQYF	TGTGCCAGCAGTTTGGCGGGAGCGGAGACCCAGTACTTC
TRBD1	TRBV14	18	.	TRBJ2-7	CASSQVPGQGPSSYEQYF	TGTGCCAGCAGCCAAGTCCCGGGACAGGGGCCGAGCTCCTACGAGCAGTACTTC
TRBD1	TRBV20-1	13	.	TRBJ2-7	CSADGQGLYEQYF	TGCAGTGCAGACGGACAGGGCCTTTACGAGCAGTACTTC
.	TRBV19	15	once	TRBJ2-1	CASSPLESSYNEQFF	TGTGCCAGTAGTCCACTTGAGAGCTCCTACAATGAGCAGTTCTTC
TRBD2	TRBV27	15	once	TRBJ2-1	CASSLNPSGRGEQFF	TGTGCCAGCAGTTTAAATCCTAGCGGGAGAGGTGAGCAGTTCTTC
.	TRBV25-1	16	once	TRBJ2-3	CASGGMRGIRTDTQYF	TGTGCCAGCGGGGGGATGAGAGGGATTCGGACGGATACGCAGTATTTT
TRBD2	TRBV3-1	17	.	TRBJ2-7	CASSHLQDGTSFPEQYF	TGTGCCAGCAGCCATCTCCAGGACGGGACTAGCTTCCCCGAGCAGTACTTC
.	TRBV18	15	.	TRBJ2-4	CASSPTTTPKNIQYF	TGTGCCAGCTCACCTACCACCACGCCCAAAAACATTCAGTACTTC
.	TRBV19	17	once	TRBJ1-4	CASSKSKSAAQAEKLFF	TGTGCCAGTAGTAAAAGCAAGTCCGCGGCACAGGCTGAAAAACTGTTTTTT
.	TRBV20-1	13	.	TRBJ2-1	CSASPPSINEQFF	TGCAGTGCTAGTCCTCCGTCCATCAATGAGCAGTTCTTC
TRBD1	TRBV28	16	.	TRBJ2-6	CASSLRTGGKANVLTF	TGTGCCAGCAGTCTCCGGACAGGTGGTAAGGCCAACGTCCTGACTTTC
TRBD1	TRBV6-1	17	.	TRBJ2-6	CASSPATQGSGANVLTF	TGTGCCAGCAGTCCCGCAACACAGGGGTCTGGGGCCAACGTCCTGACTTTC
TRBD2	TRBV20-1	15	.	TRBJ2-3	CSARDSGRGTDTQYF	TGCAGTGCTAGAGATAGCGGGAGAGGTACAGATACGCAGTATTTT
.	TRBV2	11	.	TRBJ2-5	CASRRTETQYF	TGTGCCAGCAGACGGACGGAGACCCAGTACTTC
TRBD1	TRBV5-1	16	.	TRBJ2-5	CASSSRPTGGQETQYF	TGCGCCAGCAGCTCCCGACCAACAGGGGGCCAAGAGACCCAGTACTTC
TRBD2	TRBV12-3/TRBV12-4	15	once	TRBJ2-1	CASSPGLAGGNEQFF	TGTGCCAGCAGTCCGGGACTAGCGGGAGGGAATGAGCAGTTCTTC
TRBD1	TRBV11-2	15	.	TRBJ2-3	CASNDRGPLTDTQYF	TGTGCCAGCAACGACAGGGGGCCTTTGACAGATACGCAGTATTTT
.	TRBV4-1	13	.	TRBJ2-5	CASSQGRNAEPYF	TGCGCCAGCAGCCAAGGACGTAATGCGGAACCGTACTTC
.	TRBV7-2	14	.	TRBJ2-1	CASSLVAVNNEQFF	TGTGCCAGCAGCTTAGTGGCTGTGAACAATGAGCAGTTCTTC
.	TRBV2	13	once	TRBJ1-1	CASSGAGNTEAFF	TGTGCCAGCTCAGGGGCAGGGAACACTGAAGCTTTCTTT
.	TRBV5-8	13	.	TRBJ1-2	CASRGRWDYGYTF	TGTGCCAGCAGGGGCAGATGGGACTATGGCTACACCTTC
.	TRBV30	13	.	TRBJ1-1	CAWSSYLNTEAFF	TGTGCCTGGAGTTCGTATCTGAACACTGAAGCTTTCTTT
.	TRBV6-5	13	.	TRBJ2-5	CASNPRNQETQYF	TGTGCCAGCAACCCGCGGAACCAAGAGACCCAGTACTTC
.	TRBV21-1	18	.	TRBJ2-7	CASSNVLPGNPGYYEQYF	TGTGCCAGCAGCAATGTCCTTCCGGGGAACCCGGGGTACTACGAGCAGTACTTC
.	TRBV7-9	13	.	TRBJ1-2	CASSPGSLDGYTF	TGTGCCAGCAGCCCAGGTTCACTGGATGGCTACACCTTC
TRBD1	TRBV29-1	13	.	TRBJ2-3	CSVVTGGADTQYF	TGCAGCGTTGTTACAGGGGGCGCAGATACGCAGTATTTT
TRBD2	TRBV4-2	15	.	TRBJ2-1	CASSLRLADLNEQFF	TGTGCCAGCAGCCTCCGACTAGCGGACCTCAATGAGCAGTTCTTC
TRBD2	TRBV7-3	16	.	TRBJ2-1	CASSLISSGSYNEQFF	TGTGCCAGCAGCTTAATCTCTAGCGGGTCCTACAATGAGCAGTTCTTC
.	TRBV4-2	16	.	TRBJ1-2	CASARGPRPGNYGYTF	TGTGCCAGCGCCCGGGGACCGCGGCCAGGGAACTATGGCTACACCTTC
.	TRBV30	13	.	TRBJ1-5	CAWRGDSNQPQHF	TGTGCCTGGAGGGGGGACAGCAATCAGCCCCAGCATTTT
TRBD1	TRBV6-4	15	once	TRBJ1-1	CASSVTKDRRTEAFF	TGTGCCAGCAGTGTCACCAAGGACAGGAGGACTGAAGCTTTCTTT
.	TRBV27	14	.	TRBJ2-5	CASSSPGGRETQYF	TGTGCCAGCAGTTCCCCAGGAGGGAGGGAGACCCAGTACTTC
.	TRBV19	14	.	TRBJ2-2	CASSIRANTGELFF	TGTGCCAGTAGTATCAGAGCGAACACCGGGGAGCTGTTTTTT
.	TRBV20-1	14	.	TRBJ2-7	CSARDPVGLYEQYF	TGCAGTGCTAGAGATCCCGTCGGACTATACGAGCAGTACTTC